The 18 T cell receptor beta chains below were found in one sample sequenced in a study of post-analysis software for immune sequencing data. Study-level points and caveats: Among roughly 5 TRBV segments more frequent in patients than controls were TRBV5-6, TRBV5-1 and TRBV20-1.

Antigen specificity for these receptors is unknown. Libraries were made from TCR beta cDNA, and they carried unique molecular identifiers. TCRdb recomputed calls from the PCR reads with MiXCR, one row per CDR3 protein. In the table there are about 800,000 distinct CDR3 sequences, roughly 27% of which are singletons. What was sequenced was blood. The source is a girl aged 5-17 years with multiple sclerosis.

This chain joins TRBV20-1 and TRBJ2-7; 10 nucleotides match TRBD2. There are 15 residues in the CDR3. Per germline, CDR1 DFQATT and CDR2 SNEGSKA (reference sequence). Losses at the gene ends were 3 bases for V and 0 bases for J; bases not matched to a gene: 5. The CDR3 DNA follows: TGCAGTGCTAGGCAGGGGACTAGCGCCTCCTACGAGCAGTACTTC. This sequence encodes CSARQGTSASYEQYF.

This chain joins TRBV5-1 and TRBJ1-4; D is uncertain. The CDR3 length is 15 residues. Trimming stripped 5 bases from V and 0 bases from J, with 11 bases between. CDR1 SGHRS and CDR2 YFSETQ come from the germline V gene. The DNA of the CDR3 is TGCGCCAGCAGATTCGGGGAAGCAACTAATGAAAAACTGTTTTTT. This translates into CASRFGEATNEKLFF.

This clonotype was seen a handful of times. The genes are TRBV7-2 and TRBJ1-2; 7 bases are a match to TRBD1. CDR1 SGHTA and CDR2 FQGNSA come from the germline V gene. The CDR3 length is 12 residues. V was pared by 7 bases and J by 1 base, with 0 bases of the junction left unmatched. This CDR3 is CASTGGNYGYTF. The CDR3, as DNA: TGTGCCAGCACAGGGGGTAACTATGGCTACACCTTC.

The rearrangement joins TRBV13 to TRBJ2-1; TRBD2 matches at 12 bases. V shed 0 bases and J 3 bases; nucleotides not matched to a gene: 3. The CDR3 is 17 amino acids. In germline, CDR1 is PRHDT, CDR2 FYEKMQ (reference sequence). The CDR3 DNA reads TGTGCCAGCAGCTTAGGACTAGCGGGAGGTCTCTACAATGAGCAGTTCTTC. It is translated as CASSLGLAGGLYNEQFF.

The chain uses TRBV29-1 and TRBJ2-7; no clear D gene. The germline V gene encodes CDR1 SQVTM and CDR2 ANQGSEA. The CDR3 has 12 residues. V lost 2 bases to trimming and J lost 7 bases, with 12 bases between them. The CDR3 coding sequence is TGCAGCGTTGAACCAACTACCCGGGAGCAGTACTTC. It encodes CSVEPTTREQYF.

In DNA form, the CDR3 reads TGTGCCAGCAGCCAAGAGGTATCGACGTTGAATGAAAAACTGTTTTTT. It specifies CASSQEVSTLNEKLFF. The chain carries TRBV3-1 and TRBJ1-4; D not resolved. Germline CDR1 and CDR2: LGHDT and YNNKEL (reference sequence). V shed 0 bases and J shed 5 bases, with 13 bases lying between them. The CDR3 is 16 residues long.

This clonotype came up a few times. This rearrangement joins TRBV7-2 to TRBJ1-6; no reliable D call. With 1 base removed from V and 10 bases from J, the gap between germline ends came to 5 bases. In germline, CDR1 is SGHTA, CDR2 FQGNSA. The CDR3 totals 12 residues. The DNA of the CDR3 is TGTGCCAGCAGCTTAGTTAGGTCACCCCTCCACTTT. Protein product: CASSLVRSPLHF. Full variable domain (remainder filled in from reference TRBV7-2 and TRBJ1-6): GAGVSQSPSNKVTEKGKDVELRCDPISGHTALYWYRQSLGQGLEFLIYFQGNSAPDKSGLPSDRFSAERTGGSVSTLTIQRTQQEDSAVYLCASSLVRSPLHFGNGTRLTVT.

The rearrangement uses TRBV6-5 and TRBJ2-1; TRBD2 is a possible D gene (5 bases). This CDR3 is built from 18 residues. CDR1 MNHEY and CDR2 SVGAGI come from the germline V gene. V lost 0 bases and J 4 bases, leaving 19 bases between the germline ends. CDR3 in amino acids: CASSYSRDGRDEYNEQFF. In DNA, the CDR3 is TGTGCCAGCAGTTACTCCCGAGACGGACGGGATGAATACAATGAGCAGTTCTTC.

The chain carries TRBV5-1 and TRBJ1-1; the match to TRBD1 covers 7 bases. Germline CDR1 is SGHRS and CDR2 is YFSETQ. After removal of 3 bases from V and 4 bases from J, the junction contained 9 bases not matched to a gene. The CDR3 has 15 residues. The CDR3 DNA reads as TGCGCCAGCAGCTGGGCGACAGGGCTGAGCACTGAAGCTTTCTTT. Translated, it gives CASSWATGLSTEAFF.

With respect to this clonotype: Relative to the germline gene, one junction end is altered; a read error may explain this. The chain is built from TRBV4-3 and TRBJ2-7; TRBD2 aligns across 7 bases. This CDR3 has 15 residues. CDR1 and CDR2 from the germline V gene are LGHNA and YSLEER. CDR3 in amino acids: CASSQVATSSYGQYF. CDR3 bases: TGCGCCAGCAGCCAAGTTGCGACTAGCAGCTACGGGCAGTACTTC.

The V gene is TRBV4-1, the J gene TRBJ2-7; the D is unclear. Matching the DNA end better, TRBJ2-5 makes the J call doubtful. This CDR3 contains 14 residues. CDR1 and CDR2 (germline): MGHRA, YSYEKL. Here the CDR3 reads CASSQVTVRETQYF. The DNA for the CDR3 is TGCGCCAGCAGCCAAGTTACAGTCCGGGAGACCCAGTACTTC.

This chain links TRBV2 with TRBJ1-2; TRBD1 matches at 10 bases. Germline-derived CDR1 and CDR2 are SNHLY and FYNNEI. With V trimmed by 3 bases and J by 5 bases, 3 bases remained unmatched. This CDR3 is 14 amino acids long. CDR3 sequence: CASSETGGPYGYTF. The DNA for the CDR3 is TGTGCCAGCAGTGAGACAGGGGGCCCTTATGGCTACACCTTC.

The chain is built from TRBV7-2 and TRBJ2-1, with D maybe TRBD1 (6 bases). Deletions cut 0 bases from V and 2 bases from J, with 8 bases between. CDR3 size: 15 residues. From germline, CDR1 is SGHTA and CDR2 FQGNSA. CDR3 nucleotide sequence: TGTGCCAGCAGCTTAGCTAGGACAGCCTACAATGAGCAGTTCTTC. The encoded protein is CASSLARTAYNEQFF.

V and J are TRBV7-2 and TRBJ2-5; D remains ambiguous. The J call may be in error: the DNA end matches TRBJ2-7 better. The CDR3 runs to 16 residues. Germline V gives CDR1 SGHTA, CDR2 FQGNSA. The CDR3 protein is CASSLDLGGPCNEQYF. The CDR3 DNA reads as TGTGCCAGCAGCTTAGATCTAGGCGGTCCTTGTAACGAGCAGTACTTC.

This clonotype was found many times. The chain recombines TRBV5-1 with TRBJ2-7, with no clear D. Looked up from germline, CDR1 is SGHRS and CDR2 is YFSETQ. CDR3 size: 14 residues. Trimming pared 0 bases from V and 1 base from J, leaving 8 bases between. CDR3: CASSLGTESYEQYF. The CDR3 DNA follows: TGCGCCAGCAGCTTGGGGACGGAATCCTACGAGCAGTACTTC.

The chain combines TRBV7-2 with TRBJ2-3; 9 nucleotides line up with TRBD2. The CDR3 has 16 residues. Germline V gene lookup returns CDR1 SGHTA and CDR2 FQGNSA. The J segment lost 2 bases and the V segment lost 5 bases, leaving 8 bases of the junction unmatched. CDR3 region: CASSKSSGDLTDTQYF. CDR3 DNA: TGTGCCAGCAGCAAATCTAGCGGGGACCTCACAGATACGCAGTATTTT.

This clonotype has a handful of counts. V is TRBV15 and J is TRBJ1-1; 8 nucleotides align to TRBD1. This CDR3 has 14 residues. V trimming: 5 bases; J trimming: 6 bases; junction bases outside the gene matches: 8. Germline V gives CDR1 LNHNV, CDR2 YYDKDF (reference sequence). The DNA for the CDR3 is TGTGCCACCAGCGGACCCCAGGGGGCGGCTGAAGCTTTCTTT. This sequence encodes CATSGPQGAAEAFF.

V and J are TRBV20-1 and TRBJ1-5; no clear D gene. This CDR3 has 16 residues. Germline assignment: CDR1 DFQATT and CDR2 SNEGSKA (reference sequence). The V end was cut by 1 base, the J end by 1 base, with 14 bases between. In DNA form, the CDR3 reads TGCAGTGCTAGAGGAGGTGGAGGGTTGAGCAATCAGCCCCAGCATTTT. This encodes CSARGGGGLSNQPQHF.